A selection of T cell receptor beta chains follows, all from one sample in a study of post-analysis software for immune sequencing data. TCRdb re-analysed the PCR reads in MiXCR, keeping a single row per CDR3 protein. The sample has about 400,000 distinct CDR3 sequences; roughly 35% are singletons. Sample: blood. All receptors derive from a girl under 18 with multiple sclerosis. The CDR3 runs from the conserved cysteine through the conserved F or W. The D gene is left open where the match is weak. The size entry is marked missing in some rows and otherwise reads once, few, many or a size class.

CAWGGRQGGEQYF | TGTGCCTGGGGGGGGAGACAGGGCGGAGAGCAGTACTTC | TRBJ2-5 | TRBV30 | NA | NA
CASSSGTSGGEQYF | TGTGCCAGCAGCTCCGGGACTAGCGGGGGGGAGCAGTACTTC | TRBJ2-7 | TRBV7-6 | TRBD2 | NA
CASSLGAGKYNEQFF | TGCGCCAGCAGCTTAGGAGCGGGGAAGTACAATGAGCAGTTCTTC | TRBJ2-1 | TRBV5-1 | TRBD2 | NA
CASSAVGQGAYSYEQYF | TGTGCCAGCAGTGCGGTAGGGCAGGGTGCTTACTCCTACGAGCAGTACTTC | TRBJ2-7 | TRBV28 | NA | many
CASSWTGSSYEQYF | TGTGCCAGCAGCTGGACAGGAAGCTCCTACGAGCAGTACTTC | TRBJ2-7 | TRBV7-2 | TRBD1 | many
CASSRAGVGETQYF | TGTGCCAGCAGCCGAGCGGGGGTGGGAGAGACCCAGTACTTC | TRBJ2-5 | TRBV5-6 | TRBD2 | few
CASSTRVSNQPQHF | TGTGCCAGCAGTACAAGGGTGAGCAATCAGCCCCAGCATTTT | TRBJ1-5 | TRBV6-5 | NA | NA
CASSQDPWQGADEQYF | TGTGCCAGCAGCCAAGATCCGTGGCAGGGGGCCGACGAGCAGTACTTC | TRBJ2-7 | TRBV4-2 | TRBD1 | few
CASSRVPTGDYGYTF | TGCGCCAGCAGCCGAGTCCCGACAGGCGACTATGGCTACACCTTC | TRBJ1-2 | TRBV4-1 | NA | NA
CASSEDSASYNEQFF | TGTGCCAGCAGCGAAGACTCAGCATCCTACAATGAGCAGTTCTTC | TRBJ2-1 | TRBV2 | NA | NA
CSARGTGTRRGANYGYTF | TGCAGTGCTAGAGGTACCGGGACAAGGAGGGGAGCTAACTATGGCTACACCTTC | TRBJ1-2 | TRBV20-1 | NA | NA
CASSLVGAGADEQYF | TGTGCCAGCAGTCTGGTAGGGGCCGGGGCGGACGAGCAGTACTTC | TRBJ2-7 | TRBV12-3/TRBV12-4 | NA | NA
CASSLRGSSYNSPLHF | TGTGCCAGCAGTTTGCGGGGGAGCTCCTATAATTCACCCCTCCACTTT | TRBJ1-6 | TRBV12-3/TRBV12-4 | NA | NA
CASSYFGGGETQYF | TGTGCCAGCAGTTACTTCGGCGGGGGAGAGACCCAGTACTTC | TRBJ2-5 | TRBV6-2/TRBV6-3 | TRBD2 | NA
CASSRNRDSNTEAFF | TGTGCCAGCAGCCGAAACCGGGACAGCAACACTGAAGCTTTCTTT | TRBJ1-1 | TRBV6-5 | TRBD1 | NA
CASSPTAGGETQYF | TGTGCCAGCTCCCCCACCGCGGGGGGTGAGACCCAGTACTTC | TRBJ2-5 | TRBV12-3/TRBV12-4 | TRBD2 | few
CASSLASRTGELFF | TGTGCCAGCAGCTTAGCGTCCCGAACCGGGGAGCTGTTTTTT | TRBJ2-2 | TRBV7-9 | NA | few
CASFEGGYNQETQYF | TGCGCCAGCTTTGAAGGGGGGTATAACCAAGAGACCCAGTACTTC | TRBJ2-5 | TRBV5-1 | NA | few
CAGSPTGDIGYTF | TGTGCCGGCAGCCCAACAGGGGATATCGGCTACACCTTC | TRBJ1-2 | TRBV7-9 | TRBD1 | NA
CASSLGDTYEQYF | TGTGCCAGCAGTTTAGGGGACACTTACGAGCAGTACTTC | TRBJ2-7 | TRBV12-3/TRBV12-4 | NA | few
CASSSSRDTGELFF | TGTGCCAGCAGCTCGTCACGGGACACCGGGGAGCTGTTTTTT | TRBJ2-2 | TRBV7-2 | NA | few
CASGLTGGTEAFF | TGTGCCAGCGGCCTAACAGGGGGCACTGAAGCTTTCTTT | TRBJ1-1 | TRBV6-5 | TRBD1 | NA
CSARTGGKSNQPQHF | TGCAGTGCGAGGACAGGGGGCAAGAGCAATCAGCCCCAGCATTTT | TRBJ1-5 | TRBV20-1 | TRBD1 | many
CSASTGGNNEQFF | TGCAGTGCTAGTACTGGGGGAAACAATGAGCAGTTCTTC | TRBJ2-1 | TRBV20-1 | NA | few
CASSEEGQPYNSPLHF | TGTGCCAGCAGTGAAGAGGGACAGCCATATAATTCACCCCTCCACTTT | TRBJ1-6 | TRBV6-1 | TRBD1 | few
CSARDPRGGETQYF | TGCAGTGCTAGAGATCCCCGGGGAGGCGAGACCCAGTACTTC | TRBJ2-5 | TRBV20-1 | NA | few
CATKGGTDTQYF | TGTGCCACTAAGGGGGGCACAGATACGCAGTATTTT | TRBJ2-3 | TRBV12-3/TRBV12-4 | NA | NA
CASSLVSGPYNEQFF | TGTGCCAGCAGTTTAGTGTCAGGGCCCTACAATGAGCAGTTCTTC | TRBJ2-1 | TRBV12-3/TRBV12-4 | NA | many
CASNGRDRAYEQYF | TGCGCCAGCAACGGTCGGGACCGCGCCTACGAGCAGTACTTC | TRBJ2-7 | TRBV10-2 | NA | NA
CANSPLAGRETQYF | TGTGCCAACAGTCCCCTAGCGGGGAGGGAGACCCAGTACTTC | TRBJ2-5 | TRBV7-2 | TRBD2 | NA
CASSQEGGGDEAFF | TGTGCCAGCAGCCAAGAGGGTGGCGGGGACGAAGCTTTCTTT | TRBJ1-1 | TRBV3-1 | NA | NA